Listed below are T cell receptor beta chains from one sample, sequenced in a study of response to subunit inactivated influenza vaccine. MiXCR, applied by TCRdb to the RT-PCR reads, yields one record per CDR3 protein. The sample lists hundreds of thousands of distinct CDR3 sequences, around 13% occurring once. This sample comprised PBMCs from blood, obtained 45 days after vaccination. Receptors originate from a man over 45 who received an inactivated influenza vaccine. CDR3s include the opening cysteine and the closing phenylalanine or tryptophan. Each record gives: CDR3 protein, V gene, J gene, clone size. A clone size is listed for some rows: how often the clone was seen (once, few, many), or a class if it is expanded.

CDR3 protein: CASSLFSGGGASYNEQFF
V gene: TRBV11-1
J gene: TRBJ2-1
clone size: NA

CDR3 protein: CAIRTVNTGELFF
V gene: TRBV10-3
J gene: TRBJ2-2
clone size: many

CDR3 protein: CASGRRPGQGRDTIYF
V gene: TRBV27
J gene: TRBJ1-3
clone size: NA

CDR3 protein: CASSKFPSGTGEYEQYF
V gene: TRBV3-1
J gene: TRBJ2-7
clone size: NA

CDR3 protein: CASSLGSAFAGYTF
V gene: TRBV11-2
J gene: TRBJ1-2
clone size: NA

CDR3 protein: CASSLAFSSGDTQYF
V gene: TRBV7-2
J gene: TRBJ2-3
clone size: many

CDR3 protein: CASSQGIAEAFF
V gene: TRBV3-1
J gene: TRBJ1-1
clone size: few

CDR3 protein: CASTGQLFIYEQYF
V gene: TRBV5-5
J gene: TRBJ2-7
clone size: NA

CDR3 protein: CSASRAYEQYF
V gene: TRBV20-1
J gene: TRBJ2-7
clone size: few

CDR3 protein: CLGEFGGYTF
V gene: TRBV20-1
J gene: TRBJ1-2
clone size: few

CDR3 protein: CPTGRKYQETQYF
V gene: TRBV12-3/TRBV12-4
J gene: TRBJ2-5
clone size: NA

CDR3 protein: CASRQRAANEKLFF
V gene: TRBV19
J gene: TRBJ1-4
clone size: few

CDR3 protein: CSAGNRGHGDTQYF
V gene: TRBV20-1
J gene: TRBJ2-3
clone size: many

CDR3 protein: CASNLQGTHEQYF
V gene: TRBV6-5
J gene: TRBJ2-7
clone size: few

CDR3 protein: CASSAREALSYNEQFF
V gene: TRBV7-8
J gene: TRBJ2-1
clone size: NA

CDR3 protein: CASSESSRETQYF
V gene: TRBV25-1
J gene: TRBJ2-5
clone size: few

CDR3 protein: CASSYTGTRAGTSYEQYF
V gene: TRBV6-2/TRBV6-3
J gene: TRBJ2-7
clone size: few

CDR3 protein: CASSLPTGDNQPQHF
V gene: TRBV11-1
J gene: TRBJ1-5
clone size: NA

CDR3 protein: CSANFATGPTNGELFF
V gene: TRBV20-1
J gene: TRBJ2-2
clone size: few

CDR3 protein: CASSQDDTSGSNEQFF
V gene: TRBV4-3
J gene: TRBJ2-1
clone size: few

CDR3 protein: CASSPGRAAMGETQYF
V gene: TRBV7-9
J gene: TRBJ2-5
clone size: few

CDR3 protein: CSGENRADSNQPQHF
V gene: TRBV29-1
J gene: TRBJ1-5
clone size: NA

CDR3 protein: CASSLGVLGQNYGYTF
V gene: TRBV5-1
J gene: TRBJ1-2
clone size: few